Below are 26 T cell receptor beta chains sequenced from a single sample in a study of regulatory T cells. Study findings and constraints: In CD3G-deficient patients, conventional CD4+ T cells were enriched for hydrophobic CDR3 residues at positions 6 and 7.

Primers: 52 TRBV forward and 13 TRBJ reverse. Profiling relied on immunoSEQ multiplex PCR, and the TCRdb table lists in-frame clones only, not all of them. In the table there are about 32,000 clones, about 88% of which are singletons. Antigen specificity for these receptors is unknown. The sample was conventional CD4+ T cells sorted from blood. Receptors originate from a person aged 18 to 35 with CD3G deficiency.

The DNA for the CDR3 is TGTGCCAGCAGTCTCGACGGCACAGATACGCAGTATTTT. This codes for CASSLDGTDTQYF. This rearrangement joins TRBV7-9 to TRBJ2-3; D not certain. From germline, CDR1 is SEHNR and CDR2 FQNEAQ (reference sequence). CDR3 size: 13 residues. Trimming pared 6 bases from V and 1 base from J, leaving 8 bases between.

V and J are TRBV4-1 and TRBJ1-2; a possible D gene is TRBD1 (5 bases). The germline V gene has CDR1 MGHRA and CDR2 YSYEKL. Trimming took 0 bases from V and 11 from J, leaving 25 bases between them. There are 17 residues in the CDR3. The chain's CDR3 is CASSQEPRGAGSGRYTF. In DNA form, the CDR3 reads TGCGCCAGCAGCCAAGAACCCCGAGGGGCGGGGTCCGGGAGGTACACCTTC.

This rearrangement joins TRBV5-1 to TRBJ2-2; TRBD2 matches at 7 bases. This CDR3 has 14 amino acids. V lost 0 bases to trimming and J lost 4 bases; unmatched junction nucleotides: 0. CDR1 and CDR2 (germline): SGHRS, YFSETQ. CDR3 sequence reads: CASSLGGSTGELFF. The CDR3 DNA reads TGCGCCAGCAGCTTGGGCGGGAGCACCGGGGAGCTGTTTTTT. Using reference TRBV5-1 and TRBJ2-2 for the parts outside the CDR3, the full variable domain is KAGVTQTPRYLIKTRGQQVTLSCSPISGHRSVSWYQQTPGQGLQFLFEYFSETQRNKGNFPGRFSGRQFSNSRSEMNVSTLELGDSALYLCASSLGGSTGELFFGEGSRLTVL.

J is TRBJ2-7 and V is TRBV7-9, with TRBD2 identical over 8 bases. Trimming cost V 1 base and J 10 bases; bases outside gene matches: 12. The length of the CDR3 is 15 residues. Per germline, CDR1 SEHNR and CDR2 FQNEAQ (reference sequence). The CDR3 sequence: CASSLEGSGKRKQYF. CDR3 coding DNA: TGTGCCAGCAGCTTAGAGGGTAGCGGGAAAAGAAAACAGTACTTC.

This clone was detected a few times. This chain's CDR3 is CASSPTGARGEQYF. The CDR3, as DNA: TGTGCCAGCAGTCCCACAGGGGCCAGGGGGGAGCAGTACTTC. The V gene is TRBV6-1, the J gene TRBJ2-7, with 7 bases that match TRBD1. CDR1 and CDR2 (germline): MNHNS, SASEGT. With V trimmed by 5 bases and J by 7 bases, 11 bases remained unmatched. The length of the CDR3 is 14 residues.

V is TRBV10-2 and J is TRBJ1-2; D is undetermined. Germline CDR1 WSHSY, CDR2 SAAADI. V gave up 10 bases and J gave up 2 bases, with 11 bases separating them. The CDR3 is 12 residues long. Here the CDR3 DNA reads TGCGCCACCCAAAGCCGGAACTATGGCTACACCTTC. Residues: CATQSRNYGYTF.

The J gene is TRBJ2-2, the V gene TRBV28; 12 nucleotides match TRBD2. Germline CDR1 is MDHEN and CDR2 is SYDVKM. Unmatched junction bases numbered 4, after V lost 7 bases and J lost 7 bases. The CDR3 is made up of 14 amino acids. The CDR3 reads CASKTSGSVGELFF. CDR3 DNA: TGTGCCAGCAAGACTAGCGGGAGTGTCGGGGAGCTGTTTTTT.

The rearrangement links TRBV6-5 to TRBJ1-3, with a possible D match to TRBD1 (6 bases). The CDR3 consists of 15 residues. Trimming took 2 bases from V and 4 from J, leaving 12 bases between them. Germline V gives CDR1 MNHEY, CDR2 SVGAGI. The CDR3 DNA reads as TGTGCCAGCAGTTACCGGGGGGGGGCAGGAAACACCATATATTTT. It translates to CASSYRGGAGNTIYF.

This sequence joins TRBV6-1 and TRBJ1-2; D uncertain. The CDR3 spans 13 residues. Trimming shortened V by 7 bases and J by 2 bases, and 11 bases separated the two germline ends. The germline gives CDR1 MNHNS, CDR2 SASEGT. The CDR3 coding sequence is TGTGCCAGCAAGTCCAGGAAAAACTATGGCTACACCTTC. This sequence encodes CASKSRKNYGYTF.

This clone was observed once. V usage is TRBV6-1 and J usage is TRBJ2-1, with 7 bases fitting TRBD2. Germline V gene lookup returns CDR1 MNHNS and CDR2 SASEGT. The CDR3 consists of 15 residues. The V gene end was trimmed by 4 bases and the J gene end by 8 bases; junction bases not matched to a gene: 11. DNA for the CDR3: TGTGCCAGCAGTGTTTTGGGCGGGAGACGGGATGAGCAGTTCTTC. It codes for CASSVLGGRRDEQFF.

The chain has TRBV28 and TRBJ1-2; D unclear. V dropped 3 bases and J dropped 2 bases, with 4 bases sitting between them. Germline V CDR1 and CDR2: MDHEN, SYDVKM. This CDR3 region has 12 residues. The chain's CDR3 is CASSLSNYGYTF. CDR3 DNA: TGTGCCAGCAGTTTGAGCAACTATGGCTACACCTTC.

CDR3 DNA: TGTGCCAGCAGCCGGGACTATTACAATGAGCAGTTCTTC. It is translated as CASSRDYYNEQFF. The chain carries TRBV11-2 and TRBJ2-1; 7 nucleotides match TRBD2. The CDR3 has 13 amino acids. The germline V gene has CDR1 SGHAT and CDR2 FQNNGV. The junction had 2 bases not matched to a gene; V was cut back by 5 bases and J by 4 bases.

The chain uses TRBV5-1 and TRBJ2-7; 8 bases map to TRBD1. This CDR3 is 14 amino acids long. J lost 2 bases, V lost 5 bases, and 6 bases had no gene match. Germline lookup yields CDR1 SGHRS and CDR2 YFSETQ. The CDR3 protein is CASSIGQGTYEQYF. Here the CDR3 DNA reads TGCGCCAGCAGTATCGGACAGGGTACCTACGAGCAGTACTTC.

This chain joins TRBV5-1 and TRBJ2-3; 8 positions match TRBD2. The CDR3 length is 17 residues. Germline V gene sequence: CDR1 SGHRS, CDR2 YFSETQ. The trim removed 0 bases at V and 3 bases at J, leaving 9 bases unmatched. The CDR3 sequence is CASSLGSSSGSTDTQYF. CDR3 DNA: TGCGCCAGCAGCTTGGGCTCTTCGAGCGGGAGTACAGATACGCAGTATTTT.

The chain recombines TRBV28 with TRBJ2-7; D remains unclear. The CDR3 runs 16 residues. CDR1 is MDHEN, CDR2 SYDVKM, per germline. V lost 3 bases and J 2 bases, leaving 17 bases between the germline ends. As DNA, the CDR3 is TGTGCCAGCAGTTTTGGCCTCTTTGGCCTTACCTACGAGCAGTACTTC. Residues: CASSFGLFGLTYEQYF.

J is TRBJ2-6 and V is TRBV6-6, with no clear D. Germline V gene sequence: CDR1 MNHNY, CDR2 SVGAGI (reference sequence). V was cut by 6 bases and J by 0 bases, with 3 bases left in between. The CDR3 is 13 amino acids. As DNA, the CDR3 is TGTGCCAGCAGGGGCTCTGGGGCCAACGTCCTGACTTTC. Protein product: CASRGSGANVLTF.

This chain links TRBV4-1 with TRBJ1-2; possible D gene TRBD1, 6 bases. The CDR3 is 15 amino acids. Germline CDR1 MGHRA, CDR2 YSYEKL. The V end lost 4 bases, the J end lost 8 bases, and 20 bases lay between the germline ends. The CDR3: CASSPTGFDGWGYTF. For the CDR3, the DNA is TGCGCCAGCAGCCCAACAGGGTTCGATGGATGGGGCTACACCTTC.

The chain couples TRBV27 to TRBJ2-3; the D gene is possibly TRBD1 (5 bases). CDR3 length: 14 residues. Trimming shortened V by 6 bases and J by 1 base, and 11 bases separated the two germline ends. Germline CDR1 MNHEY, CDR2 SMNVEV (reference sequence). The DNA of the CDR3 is TGTGCCAGCAGCCCTGGGGCAGGCACAGATACGCAGTATTTT. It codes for CASSPGAGTDTQYF.

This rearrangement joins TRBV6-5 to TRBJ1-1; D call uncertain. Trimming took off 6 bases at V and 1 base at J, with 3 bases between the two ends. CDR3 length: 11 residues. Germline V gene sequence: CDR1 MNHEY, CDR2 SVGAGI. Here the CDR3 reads CASRKNTEAFF. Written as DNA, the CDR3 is TGTGCCAGCAGGAAGAACACTGAAGCTTTCTTT.

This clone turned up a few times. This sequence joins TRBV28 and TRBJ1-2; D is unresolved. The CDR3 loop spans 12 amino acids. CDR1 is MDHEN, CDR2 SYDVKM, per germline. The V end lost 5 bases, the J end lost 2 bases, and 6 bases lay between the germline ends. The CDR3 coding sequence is TGTGCCAGCAGTCTCGACAACTATGGCTACACCTTC. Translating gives CASSLDNYGYTF.

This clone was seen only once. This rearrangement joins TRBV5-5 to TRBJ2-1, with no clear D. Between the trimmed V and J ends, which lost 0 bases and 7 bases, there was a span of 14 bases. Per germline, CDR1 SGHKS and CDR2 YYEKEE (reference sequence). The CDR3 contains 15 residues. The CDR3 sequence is CASSLEARRHNEQFF. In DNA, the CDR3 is TGTGCCAGCAGCTTGGAGGCCAGGCGGCATAATGAGCAGTTCTTC.

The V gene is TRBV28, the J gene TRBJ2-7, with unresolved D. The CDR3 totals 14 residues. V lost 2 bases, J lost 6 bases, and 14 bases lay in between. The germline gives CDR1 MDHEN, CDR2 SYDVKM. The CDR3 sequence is CASSLRWPTGEQYF. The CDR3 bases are TGTGCCAGCAGTTTACGATGGCCTACTGGCGAGCAGTACTTC. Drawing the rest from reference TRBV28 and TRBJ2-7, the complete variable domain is DVKVTQSSRYLVKRTGEKVFLECVQDMDHENMFWYRQDPGLGLRLIYFSYDVKMKEKGDIPEGYSVSREKKERFSLILESASTNQTSMYLCASSLRWPTGEQYFGPGTRLTVT.

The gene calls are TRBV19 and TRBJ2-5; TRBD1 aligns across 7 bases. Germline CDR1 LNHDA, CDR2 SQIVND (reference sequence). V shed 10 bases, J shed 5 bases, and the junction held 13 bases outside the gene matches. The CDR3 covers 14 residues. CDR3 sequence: CATADRSEGETQYF. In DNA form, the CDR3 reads TGTGCCACCGCGGACAGGTCAGAGGGGGAGACCCAGTACTTC.

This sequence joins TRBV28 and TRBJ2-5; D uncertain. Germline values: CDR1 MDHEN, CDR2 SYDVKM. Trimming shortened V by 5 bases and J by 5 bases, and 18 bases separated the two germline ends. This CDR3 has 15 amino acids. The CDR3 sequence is CASSPPVATRETQYF. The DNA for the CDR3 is TGTGCCAGCAGTCCTCCCGTAGCCACCCGGGAGACCCAGTACTTC.

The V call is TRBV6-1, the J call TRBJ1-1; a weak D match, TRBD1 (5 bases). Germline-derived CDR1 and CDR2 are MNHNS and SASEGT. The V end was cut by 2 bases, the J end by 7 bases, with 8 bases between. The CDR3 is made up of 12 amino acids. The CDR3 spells CASSEQGVEAFF. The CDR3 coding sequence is TGTGCCAGCAGTGAACAGGGAGTTGAAGCTTTCTTT.

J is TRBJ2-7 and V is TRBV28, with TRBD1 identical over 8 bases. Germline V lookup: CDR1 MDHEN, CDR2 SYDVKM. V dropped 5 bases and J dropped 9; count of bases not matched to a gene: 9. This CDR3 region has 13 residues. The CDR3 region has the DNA TGTGCCAGCAGTCACAGGGGGAAGGGGGCGCAGTACTTC. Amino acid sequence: CASSHRGKGAQYF.